This T cell receptor beta chain was documented in a study of blood T cell repertoires in COVID-19. On the study more broadly: The United States, Italy and Spain supplied acute and convalescent COVID-19 samples. Nucleic acid was either cDNA or gDNA, and it came from T cells, B-cell-depleted T cells, or PBMCs.

Deletions cut 7 bases from V and 4 bases from J, with 13 bases between. The CDR3 covers 13 residues. Germline lookup yields CDR1 MNHEY and CDR2 SMNVEV (reference sequence). In the source study's methods: Estimation of nucleated cell counts was performed using reference gene primer amplification. Sequencing was performed with immunoSEQ multiplex PCR; in TCRdb, only in-frame clones are kept and a portion is missing. Clone size and V and J calls were adopted from that table, with D and trimming inferred from the DNA. The table shows about 140,000 clones, with roughly four fifths occurring only once. Sequenced: peripheral blood. The gene calls are TRBV27 and TRBJ1-1; possibly TRBD1 for D (6 bases). This receptor was obtained from a woman aged 55 to 70 with acute or convalescent COVID-19. In DNA, the CDR3 is TGTGCCAGCAATCAGGGGATCGGCACTGAAGCTTTCTTT. Translated, it gives CASNQGIGTEAFF.